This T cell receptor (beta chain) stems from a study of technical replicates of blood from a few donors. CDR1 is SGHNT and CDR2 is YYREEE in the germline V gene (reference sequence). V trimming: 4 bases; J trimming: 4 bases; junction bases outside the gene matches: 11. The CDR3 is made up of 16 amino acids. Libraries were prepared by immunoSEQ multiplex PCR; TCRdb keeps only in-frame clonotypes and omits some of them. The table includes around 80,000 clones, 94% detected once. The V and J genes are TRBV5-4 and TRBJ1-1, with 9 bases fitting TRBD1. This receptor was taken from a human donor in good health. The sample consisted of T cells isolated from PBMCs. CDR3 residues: CASSHGDRAEVTEAFF. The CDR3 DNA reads TGTGCCAGCAGCCACGGGGACAGGGCCGAGGTCACTGAAGCTTTCTTT. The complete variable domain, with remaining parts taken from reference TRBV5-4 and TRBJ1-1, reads ETGVTQSPTHLIKTRGQQVTLRCSSQSGHNTVSWYQQALGQGPQFIFQYYREEENGRGNFPPRFSGLQFPNYSSELNVNALELDDSALYLCASSHGDRAEVTEAFFGQGTRLTVV.